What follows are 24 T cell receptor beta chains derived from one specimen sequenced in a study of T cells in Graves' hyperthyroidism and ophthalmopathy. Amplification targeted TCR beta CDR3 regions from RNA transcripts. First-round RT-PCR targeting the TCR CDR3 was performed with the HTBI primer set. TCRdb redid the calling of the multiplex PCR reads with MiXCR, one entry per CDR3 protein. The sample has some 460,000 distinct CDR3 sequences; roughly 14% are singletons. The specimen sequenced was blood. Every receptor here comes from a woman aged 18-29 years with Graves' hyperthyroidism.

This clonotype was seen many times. The CDR3 DNA reads as TGTGCCAGCAGTGAACAGGGTTACGAGCAGTACTTC. This codes for CASSEQGYEQYF. The chain couples TRBV2 to TRBJ2-7; D is possibly TRBD1 (5 bases). Germline V gives CDR1 SNHLY, CDR2 FYNNEI. The CDR3 totals 12 residues. The ends were cut back, 2 bases at V and 4 bases at J, with 6 bases in the middle.

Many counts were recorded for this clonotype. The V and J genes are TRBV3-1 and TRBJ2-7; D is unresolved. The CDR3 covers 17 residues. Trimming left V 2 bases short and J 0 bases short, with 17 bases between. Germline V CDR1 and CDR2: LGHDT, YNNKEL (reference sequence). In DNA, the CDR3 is TGTGCCAGCAGCCAACCGCTTATCGGCGGCGTCTCCTACGAGCAGTACTTC. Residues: CASSQPLIGGVSYEQYF.

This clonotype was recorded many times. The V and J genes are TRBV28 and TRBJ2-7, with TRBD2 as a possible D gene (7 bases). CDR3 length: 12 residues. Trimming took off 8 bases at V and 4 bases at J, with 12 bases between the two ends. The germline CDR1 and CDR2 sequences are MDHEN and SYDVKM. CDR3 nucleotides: TGTGCCAGCGGGAGGGGGGAGTACGAGCAGTACTTC. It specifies CASGRGEYEQYF.

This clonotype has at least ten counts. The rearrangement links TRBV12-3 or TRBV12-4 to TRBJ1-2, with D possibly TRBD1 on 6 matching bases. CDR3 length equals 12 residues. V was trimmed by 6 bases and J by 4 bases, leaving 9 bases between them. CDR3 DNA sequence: TGTGCCAGCAGGCGGGGGGCCTATGGCTACACCTTC. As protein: CASRRGAYGYTF.

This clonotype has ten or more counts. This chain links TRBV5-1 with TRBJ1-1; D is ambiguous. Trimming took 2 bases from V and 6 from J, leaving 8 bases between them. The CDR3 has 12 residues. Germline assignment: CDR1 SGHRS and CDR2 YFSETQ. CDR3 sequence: CASSLGPAEAFF. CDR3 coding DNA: TGCGCCAGCAGCTTAGGGCCCGCTGAAGCTTTCTTT. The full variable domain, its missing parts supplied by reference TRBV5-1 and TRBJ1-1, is KAGVTQTPRYLIKTRGQQVTLSCSPISGHRSVSWYQQTPGQGLQFLFEYFSETQRNKGNFPGRFSGRQFSNSRSEMNVSTLELGDSALYLCASSLGPAEAFFGQGTRLTVV.

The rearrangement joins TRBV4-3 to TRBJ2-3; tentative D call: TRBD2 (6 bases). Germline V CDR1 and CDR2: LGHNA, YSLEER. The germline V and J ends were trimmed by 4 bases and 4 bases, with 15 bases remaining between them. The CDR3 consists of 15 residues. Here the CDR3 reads CASSLTPAGADTQYF. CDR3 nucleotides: TGCGCCAGCAGCCTAACCCCAGCGGGCGCAGATACGCAGTATTTT.

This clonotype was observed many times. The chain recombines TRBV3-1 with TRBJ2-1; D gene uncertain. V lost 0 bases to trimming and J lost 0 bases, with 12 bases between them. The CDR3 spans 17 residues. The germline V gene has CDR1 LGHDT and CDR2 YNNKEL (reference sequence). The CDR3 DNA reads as TGTGCCAGCAGCCAAGATAAGGTCGGCCGCTCCTACAATGAGCAGTTCTTC. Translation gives CASSQDKVGRSYNEQFF.

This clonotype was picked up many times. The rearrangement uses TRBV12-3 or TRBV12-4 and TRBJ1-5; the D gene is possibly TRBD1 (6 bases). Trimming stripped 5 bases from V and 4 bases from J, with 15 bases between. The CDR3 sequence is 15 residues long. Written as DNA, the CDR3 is TGTGCCAGCAGTCCCTCGTGGCAGGGGAATCAGCCCCAGCATTTT. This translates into CASSPSWQGNQPQHF.

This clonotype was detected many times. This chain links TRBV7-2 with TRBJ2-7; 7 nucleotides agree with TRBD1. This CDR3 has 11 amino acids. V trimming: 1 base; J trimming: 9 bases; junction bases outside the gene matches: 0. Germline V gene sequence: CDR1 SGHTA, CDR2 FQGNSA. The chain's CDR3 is CASSLGTGQYF. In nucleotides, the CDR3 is TGTGCCAGCAGCTTAGGGACAGGGCAGTACTTC.

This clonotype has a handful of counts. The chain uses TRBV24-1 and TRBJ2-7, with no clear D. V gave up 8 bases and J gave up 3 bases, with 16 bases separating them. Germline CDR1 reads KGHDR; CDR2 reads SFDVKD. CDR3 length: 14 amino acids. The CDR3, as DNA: TGTGCCACCAATCCCCTGGTCTACTACTACGAGCAGTACTTC. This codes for CATNPLVYYYEQYF.

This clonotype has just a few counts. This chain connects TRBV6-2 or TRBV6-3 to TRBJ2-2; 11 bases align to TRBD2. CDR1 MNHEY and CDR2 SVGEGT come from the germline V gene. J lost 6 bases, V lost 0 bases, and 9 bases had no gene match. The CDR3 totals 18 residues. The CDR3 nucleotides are TGTGCCAGCAGTTACTCCAGGACTAGCGGGCGACCATCCGGGGAGCTGTTTTTT. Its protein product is CASSYSRTSGRPSGELFF.

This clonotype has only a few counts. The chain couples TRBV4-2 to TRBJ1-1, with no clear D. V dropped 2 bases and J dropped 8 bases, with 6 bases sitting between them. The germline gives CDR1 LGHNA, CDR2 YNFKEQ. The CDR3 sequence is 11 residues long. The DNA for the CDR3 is TGTGCCAGCAGCCAAAGGGCAGAAGCTTTCTTT. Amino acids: CASSQRAEAFF.

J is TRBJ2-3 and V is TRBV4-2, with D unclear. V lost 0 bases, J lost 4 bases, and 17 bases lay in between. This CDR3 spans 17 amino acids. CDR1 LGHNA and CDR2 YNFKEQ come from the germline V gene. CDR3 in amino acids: CASSQDSWSPKADTQYF. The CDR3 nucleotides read TGTGCCAGCAGCCAAGATAGTTGGTCCCCGAAGGCAGATACGCAGTATTTT.

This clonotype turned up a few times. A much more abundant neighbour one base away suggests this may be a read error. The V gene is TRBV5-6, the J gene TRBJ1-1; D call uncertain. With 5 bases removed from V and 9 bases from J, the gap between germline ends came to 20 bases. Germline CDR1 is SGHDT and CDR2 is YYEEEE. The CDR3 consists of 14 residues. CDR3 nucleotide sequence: TGTGCCAGCAGTATGGCGAGTAAAACTCGGAAAGCTTTCTTT. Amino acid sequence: CASSMASKTRKAFF. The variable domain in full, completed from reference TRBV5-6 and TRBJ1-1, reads DAGVTQSPTHLIKTRGQQVTLRCSPKSGHDTVSWYQQALGQGPQFIFQYYEEEERQRGNFPDRFSGHQFPNYSSELNVNALLLGDSALYLCASSMASKTRKAFFGQGTRLTVV.

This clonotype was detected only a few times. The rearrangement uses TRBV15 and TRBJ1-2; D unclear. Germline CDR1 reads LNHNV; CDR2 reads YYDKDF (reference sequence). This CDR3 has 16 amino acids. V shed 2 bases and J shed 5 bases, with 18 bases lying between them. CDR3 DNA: TGTGCCACCAGCAGAACCAAAGGCTTCGGGGTGTATGGCTACACCTTC. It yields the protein CATSRTKGFGVYGYTF.

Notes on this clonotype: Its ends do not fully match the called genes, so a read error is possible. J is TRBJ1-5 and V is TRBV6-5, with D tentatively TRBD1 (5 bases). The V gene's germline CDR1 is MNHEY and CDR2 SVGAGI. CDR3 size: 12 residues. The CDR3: CASGYRGGAQHF. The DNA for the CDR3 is TGTGCCAGCGGTTACCGCGGGGGGGCCCAGCATTTT.

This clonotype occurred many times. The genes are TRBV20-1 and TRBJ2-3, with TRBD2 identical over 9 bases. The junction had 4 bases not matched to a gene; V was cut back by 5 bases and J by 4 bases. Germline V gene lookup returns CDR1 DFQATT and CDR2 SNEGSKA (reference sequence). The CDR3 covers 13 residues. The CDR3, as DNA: TGCAGTGCTCCTAGCGGGGTGGCAGATACGCAGTATTTT. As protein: CSAPSGVADTQYF.

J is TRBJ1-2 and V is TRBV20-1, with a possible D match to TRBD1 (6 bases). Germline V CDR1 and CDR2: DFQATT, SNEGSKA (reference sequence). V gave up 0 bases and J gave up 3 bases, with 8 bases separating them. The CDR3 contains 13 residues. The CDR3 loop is CSARDNRDYGYTF. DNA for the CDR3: TGCAGTGCTAGAGATAACAGGGACTATGGCTACACCTTC.

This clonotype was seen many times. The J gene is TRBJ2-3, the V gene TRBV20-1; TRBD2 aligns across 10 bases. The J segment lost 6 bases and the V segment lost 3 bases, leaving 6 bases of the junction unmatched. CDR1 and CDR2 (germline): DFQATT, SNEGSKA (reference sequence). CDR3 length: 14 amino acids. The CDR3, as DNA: TGCAGTGCTAGGGAGCGGGAGGGCCCCGATACGCAGTATTTT. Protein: CSAREREGPDTQYF.

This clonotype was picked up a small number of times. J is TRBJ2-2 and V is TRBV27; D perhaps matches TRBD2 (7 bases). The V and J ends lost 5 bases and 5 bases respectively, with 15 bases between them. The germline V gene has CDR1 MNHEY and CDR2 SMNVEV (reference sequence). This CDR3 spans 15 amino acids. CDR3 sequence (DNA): TGTGCCAGCAGTCCGGGGGGCTTGATTACCGGGGAGCTGTTTTTT. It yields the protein CASSPGGLITGELFF.

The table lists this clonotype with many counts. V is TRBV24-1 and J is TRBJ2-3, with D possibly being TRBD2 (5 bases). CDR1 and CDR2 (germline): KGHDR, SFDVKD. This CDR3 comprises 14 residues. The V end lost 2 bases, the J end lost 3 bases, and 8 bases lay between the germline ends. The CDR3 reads CATSDSRGTDTQYF. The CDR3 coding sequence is TGTGCCACCAGTGATTCCCGGGGTACAGATACGCAGTATTTT.

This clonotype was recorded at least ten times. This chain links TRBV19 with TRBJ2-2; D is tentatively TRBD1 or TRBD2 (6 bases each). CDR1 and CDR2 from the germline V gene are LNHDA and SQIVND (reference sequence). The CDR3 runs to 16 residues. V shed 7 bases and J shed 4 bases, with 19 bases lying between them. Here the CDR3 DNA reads TGTGCCAGTAACCAAGAGAGGGGGGCGCGCACCGGGGAGCTGTTTTTT. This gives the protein CASNQERGARTGELFF.

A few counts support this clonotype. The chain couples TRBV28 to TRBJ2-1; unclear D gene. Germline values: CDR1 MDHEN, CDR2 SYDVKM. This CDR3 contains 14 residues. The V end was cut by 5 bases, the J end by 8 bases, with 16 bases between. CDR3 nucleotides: TGTGCCAGCAGTGGGGTATTAACGAACTATGAGCAGTTCTTC. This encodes CASSGVLTNYEQFF.

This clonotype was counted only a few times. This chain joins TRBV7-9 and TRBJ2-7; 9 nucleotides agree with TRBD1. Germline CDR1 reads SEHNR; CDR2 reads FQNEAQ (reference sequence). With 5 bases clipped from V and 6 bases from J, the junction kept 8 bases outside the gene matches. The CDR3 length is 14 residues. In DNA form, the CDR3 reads TGTGCCAGCAGCGCCGGGACAGGGTCGGTCGAGCAGTACTTC. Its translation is CASSAGTGSVEQYF.